This entry is about one T cell receptor (beta chain). What it recognizes is unknown. The sample is drawn from a study of T cells in narcolepsy. Study-wide findings and caveats: Healthy controls reportedly lacked the autoreactive clonotypes serially found in patients' blood. HCRT-specific and TRIB2-specific autoreactive clonotypes appeared among same-patient CSF and blood CD4+ clonotypes. Some memory CD4+ repertoires had no autoreactive clone sequences.

Profiled with immunoSEQ multiplex PCR; TCRdb holds only in-frame clones, not every one. Among some 19,000 clones listed, 86% were seen once. The sequencing sample was made of memory (CD45RA-) CD4+ T cells from blood. This sequence was found in a human donor in good health.

The CDR3, as DNA: TGTGCCAGCAGTGTAACAGGGGTGCTAGAGGGCTACACCTTC. The encoded protein is CASSVTGVLEGYTF. The chain uses TRBV25-1 and TRBJ1-2, with 7 nucleotides matching TRBD1. The J segment lost 8 bases and the V segment lost 4 bases, leaving 10 bases of the junction unmatched. The CDR3 has 14 amino acids. CDR1 and CDR2 (germline): MGHDK, SYGVNS.